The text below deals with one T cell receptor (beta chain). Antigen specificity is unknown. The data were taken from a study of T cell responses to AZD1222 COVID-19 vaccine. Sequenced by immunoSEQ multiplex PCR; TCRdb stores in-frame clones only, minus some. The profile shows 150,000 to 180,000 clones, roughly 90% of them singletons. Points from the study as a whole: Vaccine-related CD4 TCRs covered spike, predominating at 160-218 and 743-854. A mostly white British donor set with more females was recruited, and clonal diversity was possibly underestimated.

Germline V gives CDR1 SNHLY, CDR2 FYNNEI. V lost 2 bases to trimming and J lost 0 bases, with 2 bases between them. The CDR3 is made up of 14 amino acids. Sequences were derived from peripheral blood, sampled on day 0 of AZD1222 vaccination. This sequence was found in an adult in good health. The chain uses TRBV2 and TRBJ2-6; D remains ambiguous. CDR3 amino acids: CASSESSGANVLTF. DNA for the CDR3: TGTGCCAGCAGTGAAAGCTCTGGGGCCAACGTCCTGACTTTC.